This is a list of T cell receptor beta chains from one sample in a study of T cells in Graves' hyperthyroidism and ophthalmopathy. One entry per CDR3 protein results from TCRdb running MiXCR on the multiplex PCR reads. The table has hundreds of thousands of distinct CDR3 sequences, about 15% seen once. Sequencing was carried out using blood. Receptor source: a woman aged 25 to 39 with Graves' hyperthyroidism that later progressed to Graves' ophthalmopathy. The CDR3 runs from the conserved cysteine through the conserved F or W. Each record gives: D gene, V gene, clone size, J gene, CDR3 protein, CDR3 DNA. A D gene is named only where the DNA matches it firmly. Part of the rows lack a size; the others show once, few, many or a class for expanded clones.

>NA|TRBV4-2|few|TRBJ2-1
CASSQDDRTASYNEQFF
TGTGCCAGCAGCCAAGATGATAGGACCGCGTCCTACAATGAGCAGTTCTTC
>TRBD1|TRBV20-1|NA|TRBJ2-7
CSALVGQGISEQYF
TGCAGTGCGTTGGTCGGACAGGGAATCTCCGAGCAGTACTTC
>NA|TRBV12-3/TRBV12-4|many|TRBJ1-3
CASSPTTGGNTIYF
TGTGCCAGCAGTCCTACGACGGGTGGAAACACCATATATTTT
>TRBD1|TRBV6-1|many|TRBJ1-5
CASSSPPGQGVNNQPQHF
TGTGCCAGCAGTTCCCCTCCGGGACAGGGGGTGAACAATCAGCCCCAGCATTTT
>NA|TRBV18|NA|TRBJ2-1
CASSPSRNNEQFF
TGTGCCAGCTCACCCTCTAGGAACAATGAGCAGTTCTTC
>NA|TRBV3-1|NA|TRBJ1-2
CASSQDGGQGYYGYTF
TGTGCCAGCAGCCAAGATGGAGGGCAGGGGTACTATGGCTACACCTTC
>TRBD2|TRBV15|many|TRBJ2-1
CATSTLAGGYNEQFF
TGTGCCACCAGCACTTTAGCGGGAGGGTACAATGAGCAGTTCTTC
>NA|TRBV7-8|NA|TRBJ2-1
CAGSVDRSAYNEQFF
TGTGCCGGCAGCGTCGACAGGTCGGCTTACAATGAGCAGTTCTTC
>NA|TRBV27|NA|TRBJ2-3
CASSLGQTNTDTQYF
TGTGCCAGCAGTTTAGGACAGACTAACACAGATACGCAGTATTTT
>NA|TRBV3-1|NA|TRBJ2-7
CASSHTGRSSYEQYF
TGTGCCAGCAGTCATACAGGGAGGAGCTCCTACGAGCAGTACTTC
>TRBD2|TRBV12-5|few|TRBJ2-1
CASGLTSGTDEQFF
TGTGCTAGTGGTTTGACTAGCGGGACGGATGAGCAGTTCTTC
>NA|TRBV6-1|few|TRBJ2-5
CAHRGREPGQETQYF
TGTGCCCACCGGGGTAGGGAGCCGGGACAAGAGACCCAGTACTTC
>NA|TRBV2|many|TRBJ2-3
CASLTEGTDTQYF
TGTGCCAGCCTAACGGAGGGCACAGATACGCAGTATTTT
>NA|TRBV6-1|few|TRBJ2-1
CATPRGPSDAGDSYNEQFF
TGTGCCACCCCAAGGGGTCCTAGCGACGCTGGGGACTCCTACAATGAGCAGTTCTTC
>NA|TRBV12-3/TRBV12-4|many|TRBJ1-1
CASSLARGRGNTEAFF
TGTGCCAGCAGCCTGGCGCGGGGTCGTGGGAACACTGAAGCTTTCTTT
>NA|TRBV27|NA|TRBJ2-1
CASTRRGYNEQFF
TGTGCCAGTACAAGAAGGGGGTACAATGAGCAGTTCTTC
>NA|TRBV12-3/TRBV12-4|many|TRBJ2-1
CASSLGQFNEQFF
TGTGCCAGCAGTTTAGGACAGTTCAATGAGCAGTTCTTC
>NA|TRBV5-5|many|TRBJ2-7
CASSLEPGNTYEQYF
TGTGCCAGCAGCTTGGAGCCAGGGAATACTTACGAGCAGTACTTC
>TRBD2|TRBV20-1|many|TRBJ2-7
CSARAPGGSYEQYF
TGCAGTGCTAGAGCTCCTGGCGGGAGCTACGAGCAGTACTTC
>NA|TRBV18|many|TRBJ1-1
CASSDTNTEAFF
TGTGCCAGTTCAGACACGAACACTGAAGCTTTCTTT
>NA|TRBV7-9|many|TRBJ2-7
CASSGDLRGFYEQYF
TGTGCCAGCAGCGGCGATCTCCGGGGATTCTACGAGCAGTACTTC
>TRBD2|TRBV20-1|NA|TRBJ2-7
CSAGGGLAGAGNEQYF
TGCAGTGCGGGAGGAGGACTAGCGGGAGCCGGCAATGAGCAGTACTTC
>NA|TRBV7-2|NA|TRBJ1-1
CASSLVQGGAEAFF
TGTGCCAGCAGCTTAGTTCAGGGAGGGGCTGAAGCTTTCTTT
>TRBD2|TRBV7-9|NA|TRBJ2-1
CASSLGAWREGNYNEQFF
TGTGCCAGCAGCTTGGGGGCGTGGCGGGAGGGCAACTACAATGAGCAGTTCTTC
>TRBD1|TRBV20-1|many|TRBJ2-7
CSANWDSLNEQYF
TGCAGTGCCAACTGGGACAGTTTAAACGAGCAGTACTTC
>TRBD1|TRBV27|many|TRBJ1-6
CASSYRGNSPLHF
TGTGCCAGCAGTTACAGGGGGAACTCACCCCTCCACTTT
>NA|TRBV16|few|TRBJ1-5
CASSQSIGVGQPQHF
TGTGCCAGCAGCCAATCGATCGGGGTTGGTCAGCCCCAGCATTTT
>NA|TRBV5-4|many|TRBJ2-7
CASSESPGLPYEQYF
TGTGCCAGCAGCGAGTCTCCAGGCCTACCCTACGAGCAGTACTTC
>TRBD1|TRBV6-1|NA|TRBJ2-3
CASRLDRVGTQYF
TGTGCCAGCAGGCTCGACAGGGTAGGAACGCAGTATTTT
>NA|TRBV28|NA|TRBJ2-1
CASSDWGSATPIHEMTNNEQFF
TGTGCCAGCAGTGACTGGGGCTCGGCTACTCCTATACACGAAATGACGAACAATGAGCAGTTCTTC
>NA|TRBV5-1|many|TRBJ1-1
CASSPVFGTEAFF
TGCGCCAGCAGCCCGGTTTTCGGCACTGAAGCTTTCTTT
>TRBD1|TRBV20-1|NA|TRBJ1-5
CSARDEPGQGTRGNQPQHF
TGCAGTGCTAGGGACGAACCGGGACAGGGGACAAGAGGTAATCAGCCCCAGCATTTT
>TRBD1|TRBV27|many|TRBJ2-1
CASSLQGSSYNEQFF
TGTGCCAGCAGCTTACAGGGGAGCTCCTACAATGAGCAGTTCTTC
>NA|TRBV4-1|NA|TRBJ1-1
CASSVRENTEAFF
TGCGCCAGCAGCGTGCGGGAGAACACTGAAGCTTTCTTT
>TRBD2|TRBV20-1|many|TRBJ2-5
CSATGTSLQETQYF
TGCAGTGCCACCGGGACTAGCCTGCAAGAGACCCAGTACTTC
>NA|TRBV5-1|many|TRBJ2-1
CASSGRADPYNEQFF
TGCGCCAGCAGCGGGAGAGCGGACCCTTACAATGAGCAGTTCTTC
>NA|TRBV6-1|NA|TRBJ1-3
CASSSVSKGTTIYF
TGTGCCAGCAGCTCTGTCTCTAAGGGAACCACCATATATTTT
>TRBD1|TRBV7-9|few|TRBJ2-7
CASSLMGQGNEQYF
TGTGCCAGCAGCTTAATGGGACAGGGAAACGAGCAGTACTTC
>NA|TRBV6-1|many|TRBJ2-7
CASQNRGTYEQYF
TGTGCCAGTCAGAACCGCGGCACCTACGAGCAGTACTTC
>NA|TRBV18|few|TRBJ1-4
CASSPQDRTSNEKLFF
TGTGCCAGCTCACCCCAAGACAGAACCTCTAATGAAAAACTGTTTTTT
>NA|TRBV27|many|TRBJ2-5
CASKRTDWQETQYF
TGTGCCAGCAAGAGGACAGATTGGCAAGAGACCCAGTACTTC
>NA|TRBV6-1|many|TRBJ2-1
CASIYLVAPSPYNEQFF
TGTGCCAGCATTTATCTGGTTGCCCCAAGCCCCTACAATGAGCAGTTCTTC
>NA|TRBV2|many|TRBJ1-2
CASSVGAYGYTF
TGTGCCAGCAGTGTCGGCGCCTATGGCTACACCTTC
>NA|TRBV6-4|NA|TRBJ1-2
CASSDSDGYTF
TGTGCCAGCAGTGACTCAGACGGCTACACCTTC
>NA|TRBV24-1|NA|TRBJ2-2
CATSPGDTGELFF
TGTGCCACCAGCCCAGGGGACACCGGGGAGCTGTTTTTT
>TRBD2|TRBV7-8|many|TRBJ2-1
CASSLGSGMYNEQFF
TGTGCCAGCAGCTTAGGTAGCGGGATGTACAATGAGCAGTTCTTC
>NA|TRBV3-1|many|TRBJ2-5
CASSQGTSRETQYF
TGTGCCAGCAGCCAAGGGACAAGCCGGGAGACCCAGTACTTC
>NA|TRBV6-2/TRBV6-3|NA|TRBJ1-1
CASSYSRGITEAFF
TGTGCCAGCAGTTACTCCCGGGGAATCACTGAAGCTTTCTTT
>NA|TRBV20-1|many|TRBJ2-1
CSAHSGGMGNEQFF
TGCAGTGCACACTCCGGGGGAATGGGCAATGAGCAGTTCTTC
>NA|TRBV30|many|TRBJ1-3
CACRLSTGIAPGNTIYF
TGTGCCTGCCGACTTAGTACAGGGATTGCTCCTGGAAACACCATATATTTT
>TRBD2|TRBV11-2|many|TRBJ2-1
CASSLGGGRAVQFF
TGTGCCAGCAGCCTTGGGGGCGGGAGGGCCGTGCAGTTCTTC